Below are 8 T cell receptor beta chains sequenced from a single sample in a study of shared clonotypes between healthy human individuals. Some clones are missing from TCRdb's copy, which holds only in-frame ones; the method was immunoSEQ multiplex PCR. The sample shows over a million clones, 70% to 80% of them seen only once. Sequenced material: memory CD4+ T cells from PBMCs. Subset given: CD45RA-negative fraction. Source of these receptors: a man in his late teens or twenties in good health. Some clones in this sample may be carry-over from other donors' samples.

This chain uses TRBV28 with TRBJ1-4; TRBD1 might be the D (6 bases). CDR3 length: 14 amino acids. The V end lost 2 bases, the J end lost 15 bases, and 19 bases lay between the germline ends. Germline CDR1 and CDR2: MDHEN and SYDVKM. The CDR3, as DNA: TGTGCCAGCAGTTTACCCCCCCTGGGGTCAGGGGTGTTTTTT. Encoded protein: CASSLPPLGSGVFF. Combining the CDR3 with reference TRBV28 and TRBJ1-4 gives the whole variable domain DVKVTQSSRYLVKRTGEKVFLECVQDMDHENMFWYRQDPGLGLRLIYFSYDVKMKEKGDIPEGYSVSREKKERFSLILESASTNQTSMYLCASSLPPLGSGVFFGSGTQLSVL.

A remark on this clone: A far bigger clonotype differs at one base, so this is likely a read error. The chain employs TRBV5-1 and TRBJ1-5; no firm D call. The V gene lost 1 base and the J gene lost 2 bases, with 4 bases spanning the gap. In germline, CDR1 is SGHRS, CDR2 YFSETQ. This CDR3 region has 13 residues. The CDR3 protein is CASSLWGNQPQHF. CDR3 sequence (DNA): TGCGCCAGCAGCTTGTGGGGCAATCAGCCCCAGCATTTT.

The CDR3 reads CASSLGLAGGFETQYF. Here the CDR3 DNA reads TGTGCCAGCAGCTTAGGACTAGCGGGAGGGTTTGAGACCCAGTACTTC. The chain uses TRBV11-2 and TRBJ2-5, with TRBD2 matching over 14 bases. Germline assignment: CDR1 SGHAT and CDR2 FQNNGV. Unmatched junction bases numbered 3, after V lost 1 base and J lost 5 bases. This CDR3 region has 16 residues.

The genes are TRBV28 and TRBJ2-7; D is unclear. CDR1 and CDR2 (germline): MDHEN, SYDVKM. This CDR3 comprises 11 residues. Trimming shortened V by 8 bases and J by 5 bases, and 10 bases separated the two germline ends. The CDR3 sequence: CASQVDHEQYF. CDR3 in DNA: TGTGCCAGCCAGGTTGACCACGAGCAGTACTTC.

V usage is TRBV29-1 and J usage is TRBJ1-1; TRBD1 might be the D (6 bases). Trimming stripped 6 bases from V and 4 bases from J, with 18 bases between. The CDR3 is 14 amino acids. CDR1 and CDR2 from the germline V gene are SQVTM and ANQGSEA. The CDR3 loop reads CSVIGNRVSTEAFF. In nucleotides, the CDR3 is TGCAGCGTAATCGGTAACAGGGTCTCCACTGAAGCTTTCTTT.

The chain joins TRBV7-8 to TRBJ1-2; D unclear. The CDR3 runs 13 residues. Germline assignment: CDR1 SGHVS and CDR2 FQNEAQ. Trimming pared 5 bases from V and 5 bases from J, leaving 12 bases between. CDR3: CASSPGRNYGYTF. As DNA, the CDR3 is TGTGCCAGCAGCCCGGGTCGTAATTATGGCTACACCTTC.

The chain uses TRBV27 and TRBJ2-7; possibly TRBD1 for D (5 bases). With 6 bases removed from V and 5 bases from J, the gap between germline ends came to 20 bases. The CDR3 covers 15 residues. CDR1 is MNHEY, CDR2 SMNVEV, per germline (reference sequence). This chain's CDR3 is CASRPDRQLLHEQYF. The CDR3 coding sequence is TGTGCCAGCAGACCAGACAGACAGCTTTTGCACGAGCAGTACTTC.

The chain employs TRBV4-2 and TRBJ2-5, with TRBD1 as a possible D gene (5 bases). Germline V gene lookup returns CDR1 LGHNA and CDR2 YNFKEQ. The CDR3 has 13 residues. V shed 1 base and J shed 4 bases, with 7 bases lying between them. The CDR3 here is CASSQATAETQYF. CDR3 sequence (DNA): TGTGCCAGCAGCCAAGCGACAGCAGAGACCCAGTACTTC.